This TCR beta chain was sequenced during a study of CD8 T cells in Susac syndrome. Turning to the study itself: Within the sequenced group of Susac syndrome patients, five or six showed active disease and about eight were in remission. Findings and limits, study-wide: None of the CD4+ T cell repertoires in Susac syndrome showed clonal expansion.

The RNA, about 0.45 to 1 ug, was put through reverse transcription using random hexamers. A multiplex approach, immunoSEQ multiplex PCR, amplified TCR beta CDR3 across 54 Vbeta and 13 Jbeta. MiXCR was run by TCRdb on the immunoSEQ multiplex PCR reads, yielding one entry per CDR3 protein. Altogether 80,000 or so distinct CDR3 sequences are present, more than 85% being singletons, with the ten largest covering over 0.5%. Turning to this clonotype: Its antigen is undetermined.

CD8+ and CD4+ T cells from blood underwent TCR beta sequencing. This CDR3 region has 15 residues. V lost 3 bases and J lost 4; bases outside the gene matches: 6. Germline assignment: CDR1 MRHNA and CDR2 SNTAGT. The sequencing input was CD4+ T cells from PBMCs. This TCR derives from a human donor with Susac syndrome. The chain couples TRBV6-4 to TRBJ2-1, with TRBD2 matching over 7 bases. CDR3 nucleotide sequence: TGTGCCAGCAGTGAAATAGCGGGCACATACAATGAGCAGTTCTTC. Translated, it gives CASSEIAGTYNEQFF.